One and the same sample provided the 26 T cell receptor beta chains below, sequenced in a study of shared clonotypes between healthy human individuals. Profiling relied on immunoSEQ multiplex PCR, and the TCRdb table lists in-frame clones only, not all of them. The sample lists about 520,000 clones, approximately 84% occurring once. Sequencing used PBMCs. These receptors originate from a woman in her thirties or forties in good health. Some clones in this sample may be carry-over from other donors' samples.

The rearrangement links TRBV9 to TRBJ2-1; 7 bases are a match to TRBD2. The V and J ends lost 0 bases and 15 bases, in that order; junction bases with no gene match: 6. This CDR3 is built from 12 residues. Per germline, CDR1 SGDLS and CDR2 YYNGEE. CDR3 protein: CASSVGGRFVFF. The CDR3, as DNA: TGTGCCAGCAGCGTAGGCGGGAGATTTGTGTTCTTC.

The chain is built from TRBV6-4 and TRBJ2-7; no reliable D call. The CDR3 length is 12 residues. Germline loops: CDR1 MRHNA, CDR2 SNTAGT. V lost 3 bases and J lost 7, with 10 bases in between. The CDR3 sequence: CASSDPAGEQYF. The CDR3 bases are TGTGCCAGCAGTGATCCAGCCGGGGAGCAGTACTTC.

The chain is built from TRBV20-1 and TRBJ2-7; D gene ambiguous. Germline loops: CDR1 DFQATT, CDR2 SNEGSKA (reference sequence). The CDR3 loop spans 11 amino acids. Deletions cut 3 bases from V and 5 bases from J, with 8 bases between. CDR3 nucleotide sequence: TGCAGTGCTAGTCCCAGGAACGAGCAGTACTTC. It specifies CSASPRNEQYF.

Concerning this clone itself: A read error is the likely source, as a far larger clone sits one nucleotide away. This sample also contains other DNA sequences that code for the same CDR3. The J gene is TRBJ2-3, the V gene TRBV29-1, with TRBD1 matching 9 bases. The CDR3 runs 13 residues. The germline gives CDR1 SQVTM, CDR2 ANQGSEA. CDR3 sequence: CSSRTGVTDTQYF. CDR3 DNA: TGCAGCTCTCGGACAGGGGTTACAGATACGCAGTACTTT.

The genes are TRBV6-6 and TRBJ2-3, with 8 bases aligning to TRBD1. The CDR3 totals 16 residues. Trimming at V came to 0 bases and at J to 0 bases, leaving 2 bases not matched to a gene. Germline lookup yields CDR1 MNHNY and CDR2 SVGAGI (reference sequence). CDR3 loop: CASSYSRDRSTDTQYF. The CDR3 bases are TGTGCCAGCAGTTACTCGCGGGACAGGAGCACAGATACGCAGTATTTT.

On this clone itself: Given a far larger clone just one base away, this is likely a sequencing read error. Other nucleotide sequences in the sample specify the same CDR3. This chain connects TRBV6-4 to TRBJ2-2; tentative D call: TRBD1 (6 bases). V lost 6 bases and J lost 6, with 14 bases in between. The germline CDR1 and CDR2 sequences are MRHNA and SNTAGT. The CDR3 contains 14 residues. This CDR3 reads CASSRSQGAGELFF. The CDR3 region has the DNA TGTGCCAGCAGCCGCTCACAGGGTGCCGGGGAGCTGTTTTTT.

The CDR3 spells CASSWDRSSYEQYF. The CDR3, as DNA: TGTGCCAGCAGCTGGGACAGGAGCTCCTACGAGCAGTACTTC. The V gene is TRBV7-8, the J gene TRBJ2-7; TRBD1 matches 8 bases. Unmatched junction bases numbered 2, after V lost 4 bases and J lost 0 bases. This CDR3 region has 14 residues. From germline, CDR1 is SGHVS and CDR2 FQNEAQ. Full variable domain (remainder filled in from reference TRBV7-8 and TRBJ2-7): GAGVSQSPRYKVAKRGQDVALRCDPISGHVSLFWYQQALGQGPEFLTYFQNEAQLDKSGLPSDRFFAERPEGSVSTLKIQRTQQEDSAVYLCASSWDRSSYEQYFGPGTRLTVT.

The V gene is TRBV6-6, the J gene TRBJ2-5; D unresolved. The CDR3 contains 12 residues. Germline V lookup: CDR1 MNHNY, CDR2 SVGAGI (reference sequence). V was clipped by 2 bases and J by 3 bases, with 4 bases between them. The CDR3 DNA sequence: TGTGCCAGCAGTTACGGGGAAGAGACCCAGTACTTC. Its protein is CASSYGEETQYF.

Regarding this clone: A far larger clone is just one base off, so this is likely a read error. V gene TRBV29-1 combines with J gene TRBJ2-7, with TRBD1 matching 8 bases. Germline CDR1 SQVTM, CDR2 ANQGSEA. The ends lost 6 bases at V and 2 bases at J; junction bases unmatched: 12. The CDR3 covers 15 residues. The DNA of the CDR3 is TGCAGCGTGGAAAGGACAGGGAAGAGCCCCTACGAGCAGTACTTC. It specifies CSVERTGKSPYEQYF.

Worth noting for this clone: A far bigger clonotype differs at one base, so this is likely a read error. Distinct nucleotide sequences in the sample also encode this CDR3. The chain combines TRBV7-9 with TRBJ1-1; D call uncertain. The CDR3 contains 12 residues. Germline V gene lookup returns CDR1 SEHNR and CDR2 FQNEAQ (reference sequence). The CDR3 loop reads CASSLMNTEAFF. The CDR3 DNA is TGTGCCAGCAGCTTAATGAACACCGAAGCTTTCTTT.

V usage is TRBV28 and J usage is TRBJ2-1; TRBD2 agrees at 9 bases. J lost 2 bases, V lost 10 bases, and 9 bases had no gene match. The CDR3 spans 15 residues. Germline values: CDR1 MDHEN, CDR2 SYDVKM. Here the CDR3 DNA reads TGTGCCACCCAGCGGGCTAGCGGGACCTACAATGAGCAGTTCTTC. Encoded protein: CATQRASGTYNEQFF.

This clone was recorded once. The chain recombines TRBV6-5 with TRBJ2-1; tentative D call: TRBD1 (5 bases). CDR3 size: 14 residues. Germline CDR1 and CDR2: MNHEY and SVGAGI. Trimming removed 6 bases at V and 8 bases at J, with 17 bases between. This CDR3 is CASRPTRRVYEQFF. The CDR3 nucleotides are TGTGCCAGCAGACCCACCCGCAGGGTCTATGAGCAGTTCTTC.

This chain joins TRBV9 and TRBJ1-4, with D hard to call. V shed 4 bases and J shed 8 bases, with 18 bases lying between them. Germline loops: CDR1 SGDLS, CDR2 YYNGEE. The CDR3 spans 15 residues. The DNA of the CDR3 is TGTGCCAGCAGCCCAAGCACTAGAAATGGGGAAAAACTGTTTTTT. Its translation: CASSPSTRNGEKLFF.

Turning to this clone: A far larger clone differs by one base, so this is likely a read error. Other DNA sequences in the sample encode the same CDR3. This chain connects TRBV5-1 to TRBJ2-1; 7 bases agree with TRBD1. Germline V lookup: CDR1 SGHRS, CDR2 YFSETQ. CDR3 length: 15 residues. DNA of the CDR3: TGCGCTAGCAGCTTGGGACAGAGGACCTACAATGAGCAGTTCTTC. As protein: CASSLGQRTYNEQFF.

With respect to this clone: Since a much larger clone is just one base distant, this may be a read error. The CDR3 nucleotides are TGCGCCCGCAGATCAACGACTAGCCAGGATACGCAGTATTTT. This encodes CARRSTTSQDTQYF. The chain has TRBV5-1 and TRBJ2-3; 7 bases map to TRBD2. Germline CDR1 SGHRS, CDR2 YFSETQ. This CDR3 is 14 amino acids long.

This clone was seen once. No conserved phenylalanine or tryptophan is present at the end of the CDR3, so a read error is the likely explanation. The chain uses TRBV18 and TRBJ1-1; D is possibly TRBD1 (5 bases). CDR3 length: 17 amino acids. Per germline, CDR1 KGHSH and CDR2 LQKENI. The CDR3 bases are TGTGCTAGCTCACCACGGGGGACGGATGGACTGAACACTGAAGCTTTCCTT. It translates to CASSPRGTDGLNTEAFL.

This chain connects TRBV5-1 to TRBJ1-1; D gene ambiguous. The CDR3 spans 16 residues. Germline V lookup: CDR1 SGHRS, CDR2 YFSETQ. The V end lost 3 bases, the J end lost 0 bases, and 15 bases lay between the germline ends. Here the CDR3 reads CASSYRGGRMNTEAFF. The CDR3 region has the DNA TGCGCCAGCAGCTACCGGGGTGGTCGCATGAACACTGAAGCTTTCTTT.

The genes are TRBV7-8 and TRBJ1-1; a weak D match, TRBD1 (5 bases). CDR1 and CDR2 (germline): SGHVS, FQNEAQ. CDR3 length: 13 amino acids. The V end lost 1 base, the J end lost 8 bases, and 11 bases lay between the germline ends. The CDR3, as DNA: TGTGCCAGCAGCTTAGACGGGGCGGGAGAAGCTTTCTTT. The encoded protein is CASSLDGAGEAFF. The full variable domain, rest sourced from reference TRBV7-8 and TRBJ1-1, is GAGVSQSPRYKVAKRGQDVALRCDPISGHVSLFWYQQALGQGPEFLTYFQNEAQLDKSGLPSDRFFAERPEGSVSTLKIQRTQQEDSAVYLCASSLDGAGEAFFGQGTRLTVV.

The chain links TRBV7-2 to TRBJ2-2; 12 nucleotides match TRBD2. The trim removed 1 base at V and 4 bases at J, leaving 7 bases unmatched. Looked up from germline, CDR1 is SGHTA and CDR2 is FQGNSA. This CDR3 has 18 amino acids. CDR3 coding DNA: TGTGCCAGCAGCTTAGTCCGTCTAGCGGGAGGGCTCACCGGGGAGCTGTTTTTT. As protein: CASSLVRLAGGLTGELFF.

This clone was picked up one time. The V gene is TRBV5-1, the J gene TRBJ1-2; D call uncertain. The CDR3 loop spans 14 amino acids. Germline loops: CDR1 SGHRS, CDR2 YFSETQ. V gave up 0 bases and J gave up 8 bases, with 14 bases separating them. CDR3 in amino acids: CASSLVLGAGGYTF. CDR3 sequence (DNA): TGCGCCAGCAGCTTGGTGTTGGGCGCAGGCGGCTACACCTTC. Supplemented by reference TRBV5-1 and TRBJ1-2, the full variable domain reads KAGVTQTPRYLIKTRGQQVTLSCSPISGHRSVSWYQQTPGQGLQFLFEYFSETQRNKGNFPGRFSGRQFSNSRSEMNVSTLELGDSALYLCASSLVLGAGGYTFGSGTRLTVV.

The rearrangement joins TRBV28 to TRBJ1-5; possible D gene TRBD1, 6 bases. The CDR3 runs 16 residues. Trimming cost V 5 bases and J 2 bases, with 16 bases left between them. The germline V gene has CDR1 MDHEN and CDR2 SYDVKM. CDR3 sequence: CASSPPRGGGNQPQHF. CDR3 nucleotide sequence: TGTGCCAGCAGTCCCCCCAGGGGCGGTGGCAATCAGCCCCAGCATTTT.

In DNA form, the CDR3 reads TGTGCCAGCAGCCGACAGGGGGCCGGGCAGCCCCAGCATTTT. Translation: CASSRQGAGQPQHF. The V gene is TRBV6-5, the J gene TRBJ1-5; TRBD1 agrees at 10 bases. The germline V gene encodes CDR1 MNHEY and CDR2 SVGAGI. With V trimmed by 6 bases and J by 7 bases, 6 bases remained unmatched. This CDR3 has 14 residues.

The chain is built from TRBV4-3 and TRBJ2-7; maybe TRBD1 (6 bases). The CDR3 is 16 residues long. Germline lookup yields CDR1 LGHNA and CDR2 YSLEER. The V gene lost 1 base and the J gene lost 4 bases, with 17 bases spanning the gap. As DNA, the CDR3 is TGCGCCAGCAGCCAAGGTTCAGGGGTGCCAATTTACGAGCAGTACTTC. Amino acids: CASSQGSGVPIYEQYF.

The chain recombines TRBV5-1 with TRBJ2-7; perhaps TRBD2 as D (5 bases). The V and J ends lost 3 bases and 2 bases respectively, with 15 bases between them. CDR1 SGHRS and CDR2 YFSETQ come from the germline V gene. There are 15 residues in the CDR3. The CDR3 DNA reads as TGCGCCAGCAGCTCGGCAGAAGGAGGCCCCTACGAGCAGTACTTC. This encodes CASSSAEGGPYEQYF.

The chain employs TRBV28 and TRBJ2-7; 8 nucleotides match TRBD1. Germline V gives CDR1 MDHEN, CDR2 SYDVKM. The CDR3 totals 14 residues. Unmatched junction bases numbered 11, after V lost 6 bases and J lost 7 bases. The CDR3, as DNA: TGTGCCAGCAGCCTATCCGACAGGGGAGGTGAGCAGTACTTC. Residues: CASSLSDRGGEQYF.

The chain links TRBV28 to TRBJ2-4, with 9 bases aligning to TRBD1. V lost 3 bases to trimming and J lost 9 bases; unmatched junction nucleotides: 9. The CDR3 covers 15 residues. Germline V CDR1 and CDR2: MDHEN, SYDVKM. The CDR3 loop is CASSFRGTGKAIQYF. The CDR3 coding sequence is TGTGCCAGCAGTTTCCGAGGGACAGGGAAGGCCATTCAGTACTTC. Together with reference TRBV28 and TRBJ2-4, the CDR3 gives the full variable domain: DVKVTQSSRYLVKRTGEKVFLECVQDMDHENMFWYRQDPGLGLRLIYFSYDVKMKEKGDIPEGYSVSREKKERFSLILESASTNQTSMYLCASSFRGTGKAIQYFGAGTRLSVL.